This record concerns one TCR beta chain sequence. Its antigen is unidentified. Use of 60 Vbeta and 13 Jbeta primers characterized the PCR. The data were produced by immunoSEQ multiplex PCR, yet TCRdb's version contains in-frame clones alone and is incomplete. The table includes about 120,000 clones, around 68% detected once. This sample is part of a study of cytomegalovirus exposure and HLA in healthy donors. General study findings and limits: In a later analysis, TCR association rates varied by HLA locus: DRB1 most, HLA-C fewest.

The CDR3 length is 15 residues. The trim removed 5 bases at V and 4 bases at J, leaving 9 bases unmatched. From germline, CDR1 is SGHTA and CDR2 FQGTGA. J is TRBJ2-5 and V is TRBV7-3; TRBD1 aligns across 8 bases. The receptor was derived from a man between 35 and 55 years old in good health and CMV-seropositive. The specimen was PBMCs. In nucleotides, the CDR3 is TGTGCCAGCAGCCCGACCGGACAGGGCAGAGAGACCCAGTACTTC. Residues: CASSPTGQGRETQYF.